This T cell receptor beta chain stems from a study of tumor T cells in aggressive B-cell lymphoma. From germline, CDR1 is MDHEN and CDR2 SYDVKM. The CDR3 contains 13 residues. V lost 6 bases, J lost 8 bases, and 16 bases lay in between. Profiling relied on immunoSEQ multiplex PCR, and the TCRdb table lists in-frame clones only, not all of them. The table has a few thousand clones, more than 75% seen once. The sample was tumor tissue. The chain employs TRBV28 and TRBJ1-1; D uncertain. The receptor was isolated from an adult with diffuse large B cell lymphoma. Written as DNA, the CDR3 is TGTGCCAGCAGATCCCTTCCCGAGCCGGAAGCTTTCTTT. Translated, it gives CASRSLPEPEAFF.